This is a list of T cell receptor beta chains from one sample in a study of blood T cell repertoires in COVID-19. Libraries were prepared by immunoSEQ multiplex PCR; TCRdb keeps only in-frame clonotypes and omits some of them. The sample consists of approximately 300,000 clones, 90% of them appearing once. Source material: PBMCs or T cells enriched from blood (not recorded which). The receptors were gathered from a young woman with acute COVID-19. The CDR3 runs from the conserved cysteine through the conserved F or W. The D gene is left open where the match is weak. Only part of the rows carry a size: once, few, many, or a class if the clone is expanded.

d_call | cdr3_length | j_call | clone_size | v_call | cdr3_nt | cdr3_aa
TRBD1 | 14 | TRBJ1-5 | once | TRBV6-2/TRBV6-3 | TGTGCCAGCAGTGGGACAGGGGGCACTCAGCCCCAGCATTTT | CASSGTGGTQPQHF
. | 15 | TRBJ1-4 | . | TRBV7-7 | TGTGCTAGCAGCTTATCGCCAGGGGCAGGGGAAAAACTGTTTTTT | CASSLSPGAGEKLFF
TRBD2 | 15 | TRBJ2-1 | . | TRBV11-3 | TGTGCCAGCAGTGCCGGGACTAGCGGACTCAATGAGCAGTTCTTC | CASSAGTSGLNEQFF
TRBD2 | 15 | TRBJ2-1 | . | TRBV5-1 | TGCGCCAGCAGCCCACTAGCGGGGGTGGTGAATGAGCAGTTCTTC | CASSPLAGVVNEQFF
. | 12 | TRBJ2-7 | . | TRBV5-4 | TGTGCCAGCAGCTTCAACACCCTCGAGCAGTACTTC | CASSFNTLEQYF
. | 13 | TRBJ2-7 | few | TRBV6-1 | TGTGCCAGCAGTGAAAGGGGAACCTACGAGCAGTACTTC | CASSERGTYEQYF
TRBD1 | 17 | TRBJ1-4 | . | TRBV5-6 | TGTGCCAGCAGCTCGAAAGGACCGGGACAGGGGGTTGAAAAACTGTTTTTT | CASSSKGPGQGVEKLFF
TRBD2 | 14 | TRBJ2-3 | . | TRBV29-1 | TGCAGCGTCCGGACTAGCGGGAGCGAGCATACGCAGTATTTT | CSVRTSGSEHTQYF
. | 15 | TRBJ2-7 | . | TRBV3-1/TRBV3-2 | TGTGCCAGCAGCCAAGATGGCCCCGGGACAAATTACCAGTACTTC | CASSQDGPGTNYQYF
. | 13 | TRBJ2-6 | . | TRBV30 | TGTGCCTGGAGTCTTACAGGGCTTACCGTCCTGACTTTC | CAWSLTGLTVLTF
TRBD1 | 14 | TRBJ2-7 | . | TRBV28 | TGTGCCAGCAGTATTGGGACAGGGATGTACGAGCAGTACTTC | CASSIGTGMYEQYF
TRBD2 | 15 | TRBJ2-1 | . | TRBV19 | TGTGCCAGTAGTATGGCGGGAGGGACTTACAATGAGCAGTTCTTC | CASSMAGGTYNEQFF
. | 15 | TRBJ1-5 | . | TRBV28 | TGTGCCAGCATGGGGACACCTTATAGCAATCAGCCCCAGCATTTT | CASMGTPYSNQPQHF
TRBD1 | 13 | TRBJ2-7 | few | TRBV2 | TGTGCCAGCACCCCGGGGACAGGGGGAGAGCAGTACTTC | CASTPGTGGEQYF
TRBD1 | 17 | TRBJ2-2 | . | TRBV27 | TGTGCCAGCAGTTTGGAGGCAGGGGGCTCGTACACCGGGGAGCTGTTTTTT | CASSLEAGGSYTGELFF
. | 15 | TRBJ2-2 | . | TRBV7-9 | TGTGCCAGCAGCTTATGGACTGAGAACACCGGGGAGCTGTTTTTT | CASSLWTENTGELFF
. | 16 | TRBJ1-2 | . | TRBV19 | TGTGCCAGTAGTATAGCGAAACGGATGCTAGCCTATGGCTACACCTTC | CASSIAKRMLAYGYTF
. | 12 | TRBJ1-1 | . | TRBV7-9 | TGTGCCAGCAGCTCGTCGAACACTGAAGCTTTCTTT | CASSSSNTEAFF
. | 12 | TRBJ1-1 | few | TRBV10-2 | TGCGCCACCGCCCGGGGGGAGACTGAAGCTTTCTTT | CATARGETEAFF
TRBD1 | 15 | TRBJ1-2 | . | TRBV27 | TGTGCCAGCAGTCCGATAGGGACAGGGGGGCATGGCTACACCTTC | CASSPIGTGGHGYTF
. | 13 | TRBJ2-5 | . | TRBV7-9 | TGTGCCAGCAGCTTCGACAGTCAAGAGACCCAGTACTTC | CASSFDSQETQYF
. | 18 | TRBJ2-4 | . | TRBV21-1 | TGTGCCAGCAGCAAAGGGCGGGACAGAGGACCCCTTAAAAACATTCAGTACTTC | CASSKGRDRGPLKNIQYF
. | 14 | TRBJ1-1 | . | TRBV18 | TGTGCCAGCTCACTGGGTTCCGAGGAAACTGAAGCTTTCTTT | CASSLGSEETEAFF
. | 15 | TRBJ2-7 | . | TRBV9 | TGTGCCAGCTCCCCTCTCCAGGGGCTATCCTACGAGCAGTACTTC | CASSPLQGLSYEQYF
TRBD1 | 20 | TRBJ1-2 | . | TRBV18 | TGTGCCAGCTCACCACCGATGTTTTTGCGGGACAGGATCACCTCCTATGGCTACACCTTC | CASSPPMFLRDRITSYGYTF
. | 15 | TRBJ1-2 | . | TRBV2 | TGTGCCAGCAGTGAAGTCGGACTGATGATCTATGGCTACACCTTC | CASSEVGLMIYGYTF
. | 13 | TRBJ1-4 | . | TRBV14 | TGTGCCAGCAGCCGACAGCTTAATGAAAAACTGTTTTTT | CASSRQLNEKLFF
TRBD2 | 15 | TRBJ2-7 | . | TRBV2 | TGTGCCAGCAGTGAAGGAGCGGGAGCTACCTACGAGCAGTACTTC | CASSEGAGATYEQYF
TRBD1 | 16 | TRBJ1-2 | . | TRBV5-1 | TGCGCCAGCAGCTTGGCGACAGGGGGGCTAAACTATGGCTACACCTTC | CASSLATGGLNYGYTF
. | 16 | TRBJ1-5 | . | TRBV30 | TGTGCCTGGAGTGTTGATCGGGTAATGAGCAATCAGCCCCAGCATTTT | CAWSVDRVMSNQPQHF
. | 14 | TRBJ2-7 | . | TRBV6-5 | TGTGCCAGCAGTTACTCAGACAGAAGGGACAAGTGGTTCTTC | CASSYSDRRDKWFF
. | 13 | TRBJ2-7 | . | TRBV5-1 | TGCGCCAGCAGCCCTAGTCCATCCTACGAGCAGTACTTC | CASSPSPSYEQYF
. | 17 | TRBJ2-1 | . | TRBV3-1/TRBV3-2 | TGTGCCAGCAGCCTAACGACAAGCGGGCGCTCCTACAATGAGCAGTTCTTC | CASSLTTSGRSYNEQFF
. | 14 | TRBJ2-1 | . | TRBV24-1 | TGTGCCACCAGTGACCCCGACTACAACAATGAGCAGTTCTTC | CATSDPDYNNEQFF
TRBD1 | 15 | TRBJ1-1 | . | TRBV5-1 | TGCGCCAGCAGCTTGGACAGGGGCCGGGGCACTGAAGCTTTCTTT | CASSLDRGRGTEAFF
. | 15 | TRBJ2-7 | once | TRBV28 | TGTGCCAGCAGTTCCCGAACGGGTGGGGGCGGCGAGCAGTACTTC | CASSSRTGGGGEQYF
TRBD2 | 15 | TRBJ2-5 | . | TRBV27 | TGTGCCAGCAGTTCCCTCATAGCGGGTCAAGAGACCCAGTACTTC | CASSSLIAGQETQYF
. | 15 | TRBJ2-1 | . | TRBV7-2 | TGTGCCAGCAGCTTAGATCAAGTTGGAGGACATGAGCAGTTCTTC | CASSLDQVGGHEQFF
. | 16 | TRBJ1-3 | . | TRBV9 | TGTGCCAGCAGCGTGACAACCGGGGGGGAAAGAAACACCATATATTTT | CASSVTTGGERNTIYF
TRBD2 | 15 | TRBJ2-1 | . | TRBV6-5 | TGTGCCAGCAGTTACGGACTAGCGGGAGCTGGTGAGCAGTTCTTC | CASSYGLAGAGEQFF
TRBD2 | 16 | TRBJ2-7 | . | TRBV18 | TGTGCCAGCTCACCACTCGGAGCGGGACCCCTCTACGAGCAGTACTTC | CASSPLGAGPLYEQYF
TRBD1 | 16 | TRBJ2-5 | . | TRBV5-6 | TGTGCCAGCAGCTTGGTCGCGGACAGGGTAGGGGAGACCCAGTACTTC | CASSLVADRVGETQYF